Here is one T cell receptor beta chain with its context. Its specificity is not known. The CDR3 length is 15 residues. The germline gives CDR1 MDHEN, CDR2 SYDVKM. After removal of 4 bases from V and 5 bases from J, the junction contained 5 bases not matched to a gene. This sample was taken from a study of T cell responses to AZD1222 COVID-19 vaccine. Study details: Pooled together were second doses at about 4 or about 12 weeks. The study's findings and limits: Repertoires were sampled only after the peak T cell response.

TCRdb keeps only in-frame clones here, not all; method: immunoSEQ multiplex PCR. Here the sample spans 150,000 or so clones, approximately 90% being singletons. The chain recombines TRBV28 with TRBJ1-5, with 10 bases identical to TRBD1. This receptor was obtained from an adult in good health. The sample here was peripheral blood, taken on day 0 of AZD1222 vaccination. The CDR3 nucleotides are TGTGCCAGCAGTTCCACGGGACAGGGGCATCAGCCCCAGCATTTT. Translation: CASSSTGQGHQPQHF.